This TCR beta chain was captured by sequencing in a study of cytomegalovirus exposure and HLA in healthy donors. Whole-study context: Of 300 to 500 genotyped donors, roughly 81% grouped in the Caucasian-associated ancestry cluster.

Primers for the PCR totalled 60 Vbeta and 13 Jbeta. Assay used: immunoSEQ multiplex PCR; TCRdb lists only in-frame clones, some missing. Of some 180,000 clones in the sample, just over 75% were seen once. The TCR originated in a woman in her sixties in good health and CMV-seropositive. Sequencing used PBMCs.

The DNA for the CDR3 is TGTGCCAGCAGCCTACAACCCCTCAGGGTTTCTACCTCCTACAATGAGCAGTTCTTC. Amino acids: CASSLQPLRVSTSYNEQFF. This chain uses TRBV7-2 with TRBJ2-1; D may be TRBD1 (5 bases). This CDR3 is 19 amino acids long. From germline, CDR1 is SGHTA and CDR2 FQGNSA. Trimming stripped 5 bases from V and 0 bases from J, with 23 bases between.